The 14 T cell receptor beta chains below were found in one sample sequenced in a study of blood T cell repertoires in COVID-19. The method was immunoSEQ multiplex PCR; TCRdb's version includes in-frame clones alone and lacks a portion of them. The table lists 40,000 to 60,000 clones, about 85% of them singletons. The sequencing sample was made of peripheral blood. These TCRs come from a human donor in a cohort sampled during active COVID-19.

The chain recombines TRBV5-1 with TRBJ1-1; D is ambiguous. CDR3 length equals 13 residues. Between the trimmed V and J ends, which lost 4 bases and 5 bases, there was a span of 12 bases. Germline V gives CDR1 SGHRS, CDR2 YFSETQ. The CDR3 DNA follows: TGCGCCAGCAGCCTGGGGAGAGGTACTGAAGCTTTCTTT. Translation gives CASSLGRGTEAFF.

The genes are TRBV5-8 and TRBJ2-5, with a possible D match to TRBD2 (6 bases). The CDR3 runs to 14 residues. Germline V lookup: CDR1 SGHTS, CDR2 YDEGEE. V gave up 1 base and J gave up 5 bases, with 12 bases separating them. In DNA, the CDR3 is TGTGCCAGCAGCTTGCTACCCGGGAGTGAGACCCAGTACTTC. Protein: CASSLLPGSETQYF.

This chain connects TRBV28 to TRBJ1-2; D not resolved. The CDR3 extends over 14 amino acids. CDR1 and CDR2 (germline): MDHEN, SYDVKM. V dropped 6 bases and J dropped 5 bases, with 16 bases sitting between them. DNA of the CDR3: TGTGCCAGCAGCTCCAGTCCCCGAGGGTATGGCTACACCTTC. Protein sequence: CASSSSPRGYGYTF.

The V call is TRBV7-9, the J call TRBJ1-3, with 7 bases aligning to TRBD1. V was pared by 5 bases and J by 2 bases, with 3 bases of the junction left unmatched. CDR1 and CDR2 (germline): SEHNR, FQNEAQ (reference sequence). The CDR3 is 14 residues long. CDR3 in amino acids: CASSKQGTGNTIYF. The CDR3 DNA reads TGTGCCAGCAGCAAACAGGGGACTGGAAACACCATATATTTT.

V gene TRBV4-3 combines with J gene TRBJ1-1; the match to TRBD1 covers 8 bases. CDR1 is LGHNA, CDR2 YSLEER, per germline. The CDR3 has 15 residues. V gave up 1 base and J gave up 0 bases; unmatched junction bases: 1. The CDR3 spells CASSQGDRLNTEAFF. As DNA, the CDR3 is TGCGCCAGCAGCCAAGGGGACAGGCTGAACACTGAAGCTTTCTTT.

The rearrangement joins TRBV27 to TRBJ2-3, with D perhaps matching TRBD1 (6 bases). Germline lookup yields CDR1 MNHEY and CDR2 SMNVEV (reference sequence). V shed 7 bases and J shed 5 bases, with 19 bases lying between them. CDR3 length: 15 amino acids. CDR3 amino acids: CASTQWGLGRDTQYF. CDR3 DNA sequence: TGTGCCAGCACCCAGTGGGGGCTGGGGAGAGATACGCAGTATTTT.

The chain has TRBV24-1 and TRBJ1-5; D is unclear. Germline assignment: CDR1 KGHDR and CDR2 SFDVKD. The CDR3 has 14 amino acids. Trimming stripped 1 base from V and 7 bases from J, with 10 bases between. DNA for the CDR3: TGTGCCACCAGTGATTTCTTGAGCGTACAGCCCCAGCATTTT. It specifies CATSDFLSVQPQHF.

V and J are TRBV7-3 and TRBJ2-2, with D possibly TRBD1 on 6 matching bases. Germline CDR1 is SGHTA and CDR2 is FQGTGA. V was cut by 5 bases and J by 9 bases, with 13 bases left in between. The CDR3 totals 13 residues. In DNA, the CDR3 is TGTGCCAGCAGCCTGGACCGGGACAGGGAGCTGTTTTTT. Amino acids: CASSLDRDRELFF.

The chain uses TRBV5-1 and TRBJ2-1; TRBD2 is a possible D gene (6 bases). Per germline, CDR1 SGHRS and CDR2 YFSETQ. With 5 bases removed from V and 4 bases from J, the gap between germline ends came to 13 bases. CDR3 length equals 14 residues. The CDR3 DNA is TGCGCCAGCAGAAGGGACGGGGGATACAATGAGCAGTTCTTC. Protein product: CASRRDGGYNEQFF.

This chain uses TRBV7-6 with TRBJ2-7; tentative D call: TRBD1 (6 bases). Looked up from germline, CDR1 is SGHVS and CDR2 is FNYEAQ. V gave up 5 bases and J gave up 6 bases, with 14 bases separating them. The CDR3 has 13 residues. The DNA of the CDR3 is TGTGCCAGCAGCCCCCAGGGGATCGGCGAGCAGTACTTC. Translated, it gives CASSPQGIGEQYF.

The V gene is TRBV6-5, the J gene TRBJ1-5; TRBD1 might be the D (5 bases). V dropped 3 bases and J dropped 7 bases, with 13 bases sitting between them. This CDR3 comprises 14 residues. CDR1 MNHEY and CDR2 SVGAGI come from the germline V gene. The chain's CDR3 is CASSYSRDYQPQHF. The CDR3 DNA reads TGTGCCAGCAGTTATTCCAGGGATTACCAGCCCCAGCATTTT.

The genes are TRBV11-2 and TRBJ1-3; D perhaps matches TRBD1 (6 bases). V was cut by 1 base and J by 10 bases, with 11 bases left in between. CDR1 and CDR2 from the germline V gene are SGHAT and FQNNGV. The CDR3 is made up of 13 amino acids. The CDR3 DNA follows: TGTGCCAGCAGCTTAGCAGCGGGGACAACCATATATTTT. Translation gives CASSLAAGTTIYF.

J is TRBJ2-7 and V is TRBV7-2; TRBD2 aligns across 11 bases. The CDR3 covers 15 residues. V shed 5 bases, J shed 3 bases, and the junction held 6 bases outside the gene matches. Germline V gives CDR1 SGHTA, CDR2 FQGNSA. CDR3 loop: CASSHTGTSGYEQYF. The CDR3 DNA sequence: TGTGCCAGCAGCCACACCGGGACTAGCGGCTACGAGCAGTACTTC.

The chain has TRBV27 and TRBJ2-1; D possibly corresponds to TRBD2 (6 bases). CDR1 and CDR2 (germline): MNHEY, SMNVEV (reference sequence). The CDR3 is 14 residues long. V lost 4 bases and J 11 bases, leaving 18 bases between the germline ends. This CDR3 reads CASSYSGEGRKQFF. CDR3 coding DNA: TGTGCCAGCAGTTACTCGGGAGAGGGGAGGAAGCAGTTCTTC.